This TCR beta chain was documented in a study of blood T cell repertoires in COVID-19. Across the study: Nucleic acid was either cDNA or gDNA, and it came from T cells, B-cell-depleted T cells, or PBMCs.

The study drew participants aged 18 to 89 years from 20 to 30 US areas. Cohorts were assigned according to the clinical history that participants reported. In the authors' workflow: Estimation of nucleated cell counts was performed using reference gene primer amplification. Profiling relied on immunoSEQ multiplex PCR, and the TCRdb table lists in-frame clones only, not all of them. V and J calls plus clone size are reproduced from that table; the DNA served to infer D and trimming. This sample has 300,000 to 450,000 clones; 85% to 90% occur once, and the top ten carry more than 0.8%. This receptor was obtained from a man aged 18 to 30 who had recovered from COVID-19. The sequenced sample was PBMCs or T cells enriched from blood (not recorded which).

CDR3 protein: CASSWGLAKETQYF. CDR3 coding DNA: TGCGCCAGCAGCTGGGGACTAGCTAAGGAGACCCAGTACTTC. The chain combines TRBV5-1 with TRBJ2-5; 9 positions match TRBD2. The CDR3 has 14 amino acids. Trimming at V came to 3 bases and at J to 5 bases, leaving 5 bases not matched to a gene. CDR1 SGHRS and CDR2 YFSETQ come from the germline V gene.